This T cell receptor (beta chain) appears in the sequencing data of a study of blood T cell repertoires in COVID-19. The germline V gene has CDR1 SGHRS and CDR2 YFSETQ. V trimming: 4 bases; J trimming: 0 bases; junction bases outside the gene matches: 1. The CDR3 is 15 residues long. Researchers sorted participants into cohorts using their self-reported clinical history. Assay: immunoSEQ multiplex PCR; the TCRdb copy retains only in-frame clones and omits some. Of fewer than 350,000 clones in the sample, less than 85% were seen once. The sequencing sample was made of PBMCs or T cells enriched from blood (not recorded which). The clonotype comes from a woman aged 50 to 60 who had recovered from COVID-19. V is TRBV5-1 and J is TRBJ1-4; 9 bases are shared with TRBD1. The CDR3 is CASSRTGATNEKLFF. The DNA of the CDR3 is TGCGCCAGCAGCAGGACAGGGGCAACTAATGAAAAACTGTTTTTT.